This record looks at one T cell receptor beta chain sequence and its context. Its antigen remains unknown. Whereas donors were nominally healthy upon sampling, unrecorded immune exposures were probable. The record originates from a study of cytomegalovirus exposure and HLA in healthy donors. Study overall: Tens of millions of unique TCRs from HLA-typed donors made up an early data release. General study points: A few chains linked to CMV were shown in vitro to be specific for CMV antigens. In a later analysis, TCR beta V- and J-gene trimming showed a link to a missense DCLRE1C variant.

Germline CDR1 and CDR2: SGHRS and YFSETQ. There are 15 residues in the CDR3. V was cut by 4 bases and J by 2 bases, with 10 bases left in between. PCR employed 60 Vbeta and 13 Jbeta primers. Profiling relied on immunoSEQ multiplex PCR, and the TCRdb table lists in-frame clones only, not all of them. The sample includes 55,000 or so clones. V and J are TRBV5-1 and TRBJ2-6; perhaps TRBD2 as D (6 bases). The origin of this receptor is a woman aged 50 to 65 in good health and CMV-seropositive. The specimen sequenced was PBMCs. CDR3: CASSPGGTGANVLTF. The CDR3 region has the DNA TGCGCCAGCAGCCCTGGAGGGACTGGGGCCAACGTCCTGACTTTC.